Each of the 18 T cell receptor beta chains below was sequenced from the same sample in a study of T cells in Graves' hyperthyroidism and ophthalmopathy. TCR beta CDR3 regions were amplified from RNA. During a first-round RT-PCR of the TCR CDR3, the HTBI primer set was used. TCRdb reanalysed the multiplex PCR reads using MiXCR and keeps one entry per CDR3 protein. The sample lists fewer than 700,000 distinct CDR3 sequences, about 17% occurring once. The sequenced sample consisted of blood. These receptors originate from a young woman with Graves' hyperthyroidism.

In its sample, this clonotype was seen a few times. This chain links TRBV7-8 with TRBJ1-1, with no clear D. Germline loops: CDR1 SGHVS, CDR2 FQNEAQ. Trimming removed 3 bases from V and 4 bases from J, with 9 bases in between. CDR3 length: 13 residues. The chain's CDR3 is CASSLLPGTEAFF. DNA for the CDR3: TGTGCCAGCAGCTTGTTGCCGGGCACTGAAGCTTTCTTT.

Only a few counts were recorded for this clonotype. The chain carries TRBV7-3 and TRBJ1-2, with 9 bases fitting TRBD1. The length of the CDR3 is 14 residues. Trimming cost V 5 bases and J 7 bases; bases outside gene matches: 8. Germline loops: CDR1 SGHTA, CDR2 FQGTGA. The CDR3 DNA reads as TGTGCCAGCAGCCTAAATGGACAGGGGATTGGCTACACCTTC. Its protein is CASSLNGQGIGYTF.

The chain links TRBV9 to TRBJ1-1; 7 positions agree with TRBD1. V lost 0 bases, J lost 4 bases, and 9 bases stayed unmatched. Germline V gives CDR1 SGDLS, CDR2 YYNGEE. The CDR3 totals 16 residues. In DNA form, the CDR3 reads TGTGCCAGCAGCGTAGCTCCGACAGGGAGTTTCACTGAAGCTTTCTTT. Protein sequence: CASSVAPTGSFTEAFF.

This clonotype was detected many times. The V call is TRBV6-5, the J call TRBJ2-7, with D perhaps matching TRBD1 (5 bases). The germline V gene has CDR1 MNHEY and CDR2 SVGAGI. The length of the CDR3 is 15 residues. With 0 bases removed from V and 4 bases from J, the gap between germline ends came to 13 bases. The CDR3 DNA sequence: TGTGCCAGCAGTTACTCCTTGACAGTCCAATACGAGCAGTACTTC. Translating it yields CASSYSLTVQYEQYF.

The CDR3 protein is CASSPSPRNYGYTF. The CDR3 nucleotides read TGTGCCAGCTCACCAAGTCCCCGAAACTATGGCTACACCTTC. V usage is TRBV18 and J usage is TRBJ1-2, with D unclear. V lost 2 bases, J lost 2 bases, and 9 bases lay in between. Germline V lookup: CDR1 KGHSH, CDR2 LQKENI. The CDR3 loop spans 14 amino acids.

The chain combines TRBV15 with TRBJ2-1; TRBD1 might be the D (6 bases). The DNA end is a closer match to TRBJ2-7, so the J assignment may be wrong. This CDR3 has 14 amino acids. CDR1 and CDR2 from the germline V gene are LNHNV and YYDKDF (reference sequence). The CDR3 reads CATSRTAYYNEQYF. CDR3 sequence (DNA): TGTGCCACGAGTAGGACAGCTTATTACAATGAGCAGTACTTC.

At least ten counts were recorded for this clonotype. V usage is TRBV28 and J usage is TRBJ2-7, with no clear D. The CDR3 is 16 amino acids. Trimming left V 6 bases short and J 0 bases short, with 18 bases between. Germline V gives CDR1 MDHEN, CDR2 SYDVKM. As DNA, the CDR3 is TGTGCCAGCAGCCTCCGCCCCGACGGAGCCTCCTACGAGCAGTACTTC. Protein sequence: CASSLRPDGASYEQYF.

The CDR3 DNA reads TGTGCCAGCAGCTTGTACGACAGGGGACAAGAGACCCAGTACTTC. Protein sequence: CASSLYDRGQETQYF. The chain joins TRBV5-6 to TRBJ2-5; 8 bases fit TRBD1. With V trimmed by 1 base and J by 2 bases, 4 bases remained unmatched. Germline V gene sequence: CDR1 SGHDT, CDR2 YYEEEE. This CDR3 spans 15 amino acids.

This clonotype was seen at least ten times. V usage is TRBV20-1 and J usage is TRBJ1-5, with D hard to call. V lost 0 bases and J lost 4, with 13 bases in between. Per the germline V gene, CDR1 is DFQATT and CDR2 is SNEGSKA (reference sequence). The CDR3 extends over 15 amino acids. CDR3 protein: CSARDVKRGNQPQHF. CDR3 bases: TGCAGTGCTAGAGATGTAAAACGAGGGAATCAGCCCCAGCATTTT.

This clonotype came up a few times. The J gene is TRBJ1-4, the V gene TRBV2; 7 positions agree with TRBD1. The CDR3 sequence is 14 residues long. CDR1 and CDR2 from the germline V gene are SNHLY and FYNNEI. V lost 6 bases, J lost 7 bases, and 8 bases stayed unmatched. DNA for the CDR3: TGTGCCAGCAGATTACAGGGGTCGACTGAAAAACTGTTTTTT. Protein sequence: CASRLQGSTEKLFF.

The V call is TRBV20-1, the J call TRBJ1-3, with D unclear. Between the trimmed V and J ends, which lost 4 bases and 0 bases, there was a span of 7 bases. The germline V gene encodes CDR1 DFQATT and CDR2 SNEGSKA (reference sequence). This CDR3 contains 13 residues. The CDR3 DNA reads as TGCAGTGCTATCCATGGCTCTGGAAACACCATATATTTT. This codes for CSAIHGSGNTIYF.

The table lists this clonotype with a few counts. This chain uses TRBV15 with TRBJ1-3; D remains unclear. The ends were cut back, 3 bases at V and 4 bases at J, with 7 bases in the middle. From germline, CDR1 is LNHNV and CDR2 YYDKDF (reference sequence). The CDR3 covers 13 residues. In nucleotides, the CDR3 is TGTGCCACCAGCAGGGACCTAGGAAACACCATATATTTT. Protein: CATSRDLGNTIYF.

In its sample, this clonotype was seen a few times. The chain uses TRBV12-3 or TRBV12-4 and TRBJ2-6; D remains unclear. Trimming stripped 2 bases from V and 0 bases from J, with 11 bases between. The length of the CDR3 is 17 residues. CDR3 sequence: CASSLRPVSSGANVLTF. The CDR3 DNA is TGTGCCAGCAGTTTACGGCCAGTAAGCTCTGGGGCCAACGTCCTGACTTTC.

Comments on this clonotype: One base away lies a much larger clone, so this may be a sequencing read error. The gene calls are TRBV6-5 and TRBJ1-1; D is perhaps TRBD1 (5 bases). The germline V and J ends were trimmed by 4 bases and 0 bases, with 18 bases remaining between them. CDR1 and CDR2 from the germline V gene are MNHEY and SVGAGI. This CDR3 has 17 amino acids. CDR3 nucleotides: TGTGCCAGCAGTTTCCCTAATTCGACAGAATTGAACACTGAAGCTTTCTTT. Translation: CASSFPNSTELNTEAFF.

This chain uses TRBV19 with TRBJ2-5, with D perhaps assigned TRBD1 or TRBD2 (5 bases each). Germline CDR1 and CDR2: LNHDA and SQIVND (reference sequence). The CDR3 is 12 residues long. Trimming removed 10 bases from V and 5 bases from J, with 14 bases in between. The CDR3 here is CATRDPGETQYF. The CDR3 DNA reads as TGTGCCACCAGGGACCCTGGGGAGACCCAGTACTTC.

This clonotype was picked up many times. The V call is TRBV20-1, the J call TRBJ2-3; D possibly corresponds to TRBD2 (5 bases). Germline-derived CDR1 and CDR2 are DFQATT and SNEGSKA (reference sequence). V shed 6 bases and J shed 3 bases, with 16 bases lying between them. This CDR3 comprises 14 residues. CDR3 region: CSAGASLGTDTQYF. As DNA, the CDR3 is TGCAGTGCGGGCGCTAGCTTGGGAACAGATACGCAGTATTTT.

This clonotype was detected ten times or more. V gene TRBV6-1 combines with J gene TRBJ2-5; 11 bases align to TRBD2. Germline CDR1 MNHNS, CDR2 SASEGT. V shed 5 bases, J shed 0 bases, and the junction held 8 bases outside the gene matches. The CDR3 length is 17 residues. The CDR3 spells CASSQPGLAVYQETQYF. The DNA for the CDR3 is TGTGCCAGCAGTCAACCGGGACTAGCGGTGTACCAAGAGACCCAGTACTTC.

This chain links TRBV7-8 with TRBJ1-6; no reliable D call. Trimming took off 4 bases at V and 8 bases at J, with 12 bases between the two ends. The CDR3 runs to 14 residues. CDR1 and CDR2 from the germline V gene are SGHVS and FQNEAQ. CDR3 bases: TGTGCCAGCAGCTCTGTGAGGGTAGATTCACCCCTCCACTTT. Translated, it gives CASSSVRVDSPLHF. The whole variable domain, remainder taken from reference TRBV7-8 and TRBJ1-6, is GAGVSQSPRYKVAKRGQDVALRCDPISGHVSLFWYQQALGQGPEFLTYFQNEAQLDKSGLPSDRFFAERPEGSVSTLKIQRTQQEDSAVYLCASSSVRVDSPLHFGNGTRLTVT.